This T cell receptor (beta chain) was captured in a study of T cells after posttransplantation cyclophosphamide. The assay was immunoSEQ multiplex PCR, and TCRdb's table has in-frame clones only and misses some. This sample carries about 40,000 clones, none of them present only once. The study, taken as a whole, reports: Recipient CMV seropositivity and CMV reactivation strongly tracked TRB clonality. Blood and skin or GI T cell repertoires showed limited TRB overlap.

Per germline, CDR1 MNHEY and CDR2 SMNVEV (reference sequence). CDR3 size: 14 residues. Trimming stripped 6 bases from V and 10 bases from J, with 16 bases between. As concerns this clone: The antigen is undetermined.

The related graft donor's blood sample was taken on the day of bone marrow donation. The sample consisted of PBMCs. The gene calls are TRBV27 and TRBJ1-6; tentatively, D is TRBD1 (5 bases). The TCR was taken from a man aged 25 to 40 in good health and a related stem cell transplant donor. The CDR3 DNA reads TGTGCCAGCAGACTTTCAGGGTACAGCTCACCCCTCCACTTT. It encodes CASRLSGYSSPLHF.